Detailed here is one T cell receptor (beta chain). Clones were sequenced by immunoSEQ multiplex PCR, and TCRdb holds only the in-frame ones, with some missing. Among about 1 million clones listed, under 80% were seen once. Healthy and HIV-negative, the adult donors had no recent acute infections or vaccinations. The V and J ends lost 7 bases and 4 bases respectively, with 14 bases between them. The CDR3 has 13 amino acids. Germline assignment: CDR1 ENHRY and CDR2 SYGVKD. This entry comes from a study of shared clonotypes between healthy human individuals. For the study at large: Each donor's CD8 memory used one plate, CD8 naive two, each CD4 subset three.

This chain links TRBV10-3 with TRBJ2-7, with D hard to call. This TCR was sampled from a man younger than 35 in good health. Input material: memory CD4+ T cells sorted from blood. Subset defined: CD45RA-negative fraction. The CDR3 is CAITPDTLYEQYF. CDR3 nucleotides: TGTGCCATCACCCCTGACACCCTATACGAGCAGTACTTC.